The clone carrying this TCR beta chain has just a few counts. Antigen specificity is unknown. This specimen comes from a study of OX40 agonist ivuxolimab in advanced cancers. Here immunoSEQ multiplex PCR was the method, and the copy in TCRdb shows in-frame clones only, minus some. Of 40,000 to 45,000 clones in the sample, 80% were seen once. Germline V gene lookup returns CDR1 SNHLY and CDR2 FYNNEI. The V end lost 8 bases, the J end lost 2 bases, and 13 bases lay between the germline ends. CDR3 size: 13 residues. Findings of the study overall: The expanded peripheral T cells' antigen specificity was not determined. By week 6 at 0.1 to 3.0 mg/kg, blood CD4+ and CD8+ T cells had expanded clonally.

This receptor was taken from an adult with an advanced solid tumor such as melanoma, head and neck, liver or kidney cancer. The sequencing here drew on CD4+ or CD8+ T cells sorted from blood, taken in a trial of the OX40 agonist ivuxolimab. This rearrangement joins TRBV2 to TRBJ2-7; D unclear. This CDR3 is CASYRTATYEQYF. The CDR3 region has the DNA TGTGCCAGCTATCGGACGGCCACCTACGAGCAGTACTTC.